The rows below give T cell receptor beta chains drawn from one sample of a study of blood T cells in healthy people across ages. TCRdb analysed the 5' RACE reads with MiXCR anew, one entry per CDR3 protein. The sample comprises over a million distinct CDR3 sequences, about 42% of which are singletons, and about 3.8% rests with the top ten. Sequenced material: blood. These TCRs come from a woman aged 18-29 years in good health. Both conserved end residues are part of each CDR3. A D gene is named only where the DNA matches it firmly. Expanded clones are given a class, and other clones once, few, many or no size at all.

d_call j_call clone_size v_call cdr3_aa cdr3_nt
TRBD2 TRBJ2-5 . TRBV7-8 CASSLLTSGYIEQYF TGTGCCAGCAGCTTATTAACTAGCGGGTACATTGAGCAGTACTTC
. TRBJ2-7 . TRBV20-1 CGARVRGDFAYYEQYF TGCGGTGCTAGAGTAAGAGGAGACTTCGCATACTACGAGCAGTACTTC
. TRBJ1-5 . TRBV6-6 CASSYRKEAQHF TGTGCCAGCAGTTATAGAAAGGAGGCCCAGCATTTT
. TRBJ2-7 few TRBV6-5 CASSYSILQGSSYEQYF TGTGCCAGCAGTTACTCGATACTACAGGGTAGCTCCTACGAGCAGTACTTC
. TRBJ2-3 . TRBV3-1 CASSSRIRADTQYF TGTGCCAGCAGCTCGCGGATTCGGGCAGATACGCAGTATTTT
. TRBJ2-2 . TRBV5-1 CASSFEGAGAGELFF TGCGCCAGCAGCTTCGAGGGCGCAGGGGCCGGGGAGCTGTTTTTT
TRBD1 TRBJ1-2 . TRBV4-3 CVSSQDLQGTYSYGYTF TGCGTCAGCAGCCAAGACCTACAGGGGACCTATTCTTATGGCTACACCTTC
TRBD1 TRBJ2-3 . TRBV6-6 CASFAQGARGDTQYF TGTGCCAGCTTCGCCCAGGGGGCGAGGGGAGATACGCAGTATTTT
TRBD1 TRBJ1-1 . TRBV2 CASSGQQGAAEAFF TGTGCCAGCAGTGGCCAACAGGGGGCCGCTGAAGCTTTCTTT
. TRBJ1-2 . TRBV9 CASSVDTRGYTF TGTGCCAGCAGCGTAGATACACGTGGCTACACCTTC
. TRBJ1-1 many TRBV4-3 CASSQDRMNTEAFF TGCGCCAGCAGCCAAGACAGGATGAACACTGAAGCTTTCTTT
. TRBJ1-3 few TRBV5-1 CASSSMDTGSPGNTIYF TGCGCCAGCAGCTCCATGGACACCGGATCCCCTGGAAACACCATATATTTT
TRBD2 TRBJ2-3 few TRBV12-3/TRBV12-4 CASSLWREMTDTQYF TGTGCCAGCAGTTTATGGCGGGAGATGACAGATACGCAATATTTT
TRBD1 TRBJ2-5 many TRBV12-3/TRBV12-4 CASSLYRGQETQYF TGTGCCAGCAGTTTATACAGGGGGCAAGAGACCCAGTACTTC
TRBD2 TRBJ2-7 few TRBV6-2/TRBV6-3 CASRFRLADYEQYF TGTGCCAGCAGGTTCAGACTAGCGGACTACGAGCAGTACTTC
. TRBJ2-7 . TRBV6-2/TRBV6-3 CASSDSYYEQYF TGTGCCAGCAGTGACAGTTACTACGAGCAGTACTTC
TRBD1 TRBJ2-1 . TRBV4-3 CASSLSGTGLNNEQFF TGCGCCAGCAGCCTCAGCGGGACAGGGCTAAACAATGAGCAGTTCTTC
. TRBJ2-7 . TRBV28 CASSPGYSGNEQYF TGCGCCAGCAGCCCTGGATATTCTGGGAACGAGCAGTACTTC
. TRBJ1-5 . TRBV12-3/TRBV12-4 CASSRTGLNNQPQHF TGTGCCAGCAGCCGGACTGGCCTCAACAATCAGCCCCAGCATTTT
TRBD2 TRBJ2-7 . TRBV5-1 CASSSGRGEQYF TGCGCCAGCAGTTCTGGGAGGGGCGAGCAGTACTTC
. TRBJ2-3 . TRBV4-1 CASSEVVTGGYIDTQYF TGCGCCAGCAGCGAAGTAGTTACCGGGGGATATATAGATACGCAGTATTTT
. TRBJ2-7 . TRBV7-2 CASSLEVNRAGYEQYF TGTGCCAGCAGCTTAGAAGTGAACAGGGCGGGCTACGAGCAGTACTTC
. TRBJ1-1 few TRBV5-1 CASSLERRTEAFF TGCGCCAGCAGCTTGGAAAGGAGGACTGAAGCTTTCTTT
. TRBJ2-1 once TRBV4-1 CASSQDRGENPYNEQFF TGCGCCAGCAGCCAAGATCGGGGAGAGAATCCCTACAATGAGCAGTTCTTC
TRBD1 TRBJ1-4 few TRBV5-5 CASSLVTGANNEKLFF TGTGCCAGCAGCTTGGTGACAGGGGCGAATAATGAAAAACTGTTTTTT
. TRBJ1-2 once TRBV9 CASSSGWGRGNYGYTF TGTGCCAGCAGCAGCGGTTGGGGTCGGGGCAACTATGGCTACACCTTC
TRBD1 TRBJ2-1 few TRBV5-5 CASLRQGAENEQFF TGTGCCAGCCTCCGTCAGGGGGCAGAGAATGAGCAGTTCTTC
. TRBJ2-7 many TRBV25-1 CASSERLSTYEQYF TGTGCCAGCAGTGAGAGGTTGTCCACCTACGAGCAGTACTTC
. TRBJ2-3 few TRBV7-2 CASRRKGLNTDTQYF TGTGCCAGCAGACGGAAGGGTCTGAACACAGATACGCAGTATTTT
TRBD1 TRBJ2-3 few TRBV10-3 CAISDRDRATDTQYF TGTGCCATCAGTGATAGGGACAGGGCCACAGATACGCAGTATTTT
. TRBJ2-7 . TRBV5-1 CASSLGGREYSYEQYF TGCGCCAGCAGCTTGGGAGGACGGGAGTACTCCTACGAGCAGTACTTC
. TRBJ2-3 few TRBV5-1 CATQRTGTTDTQYF TGCGCCACCCAGCGGACGGGGACCACAGATACGCAGTATTTT
TRBD2 TRBJ2-7 . TRBV6-2/TRBV6-3 CASRPSGRHTYEQYF TGTGCCAGCAGACCTAGCGGGAGGCATACCTACGAGCAGTACTTC
. TRBJ1-2 few TRBV30 CAWSPSLGGYTF TGTGCCTGGAGTCCATCCCTGGGAGGCTACACCTTC
. TRBJ1-2 few TRBV6-2/TRBV6-3 CASNVQGDSLYGYTF TGTGCCAGCAACGTACAGGGCGACTCTCTCTATGGCTACACCTTC
. TRBJ1-1 few TRBV21-1 CASNQPEQASFF TGTGCCAGCAACCAACCGGAACAGGCCTCTTTCTTT
. TRBJ2-2 . TRBV12-5 CASGSFITGELFF TGTGCTAGTGGTTCATTTATCACCGGGGAGCTGTTTTTT
. TRBJ2-2 . TRBV10-3 CAIGEQAGELFF TGTGCCATCGGAGAACAAGCCGGGGAGCTGTTTTTT
TRBD1 TRBJ1-1 . TRBV6-5 CASSIFAQGAEAFF TGTGCCAGCAGCATCTTCGCTCAGGGGGCTGAAGCTTTCTTT
TRBD1 TRBJ2-3 . TRBV30 CAWRELGGGDTQYF TGTGCCTGGAGAGAATTAGGGGGCGGAGATACGCAGTATTTT
TRBD2 TRBJ2-1 few TRBV4-1 CASSQGNSGSWNEQFF TGCGCCAGCAGCCAAGGGAATAGCGGGAGCTGGAATGAGCAGTTCTTC
TRBD2 TRBJ2-5 . TRBV6-5 CASSYSGLAASYNEQYF TGTGCCAGCAGTTACAGCGGACTAGCGGCCTCCTACAATGAGCAGTACTTC
TRBD2 TRBJ2-7 . TRBV3-1 CASSRTGTSSYNEQYF TGTGCCAGCAGCCGAACCGGGACTAGCTCCTACAATGAGCAGTACTTC
. TRBJ2-2 . TRBV25-1 CASSDWGQKGQNTGELFF TGTGCCAGCAGTGATTGGGGCCAAAAGGGGCAGAACACCGGGGAGCTGTTTTTT
. TRBJ2-1 . TRBV4-3 CASSQDTGLAYNEQFF TGCGCCAGCAGCCAAGATACGGGGTTGGCGTACAATGAGCAGTTCTTC
. TRBJ2-7 . TRBV12-3/TRBV12-4 CASSPLWGASYEQYF TGTGCCAGCAGTCCCCTTTGGGGGGCCAGTTATGAGCAGTACTTC
. TRBJ2-1 . TRBV4-1 CASSQDITGSSYNEQFF TGCGCCAGCAGCCAAGATATCACAGGCAGCTCCTACAATGAGCAGTTCTTC
. TRBJ1-4 few TRBV12-3/TRBV12-4 CASSSGTTHRRGKLFF TGTGCCAGCAGTTCAGGGACCACCCACCGTAGGGGAAAACTGTTTTTT
TRBD2 TRBJ2-7 few TRBV7-2 CASSGRTSAAYEQYF TGTGCCAGCAGCGGACGGACTAGCGCTGCCTACGAGCAGTACTTC
. TRBJ2-4 many TRBV12-3/TRBV12-4 CASSTRGDIQYF TGTGCCAGCTCGACCCGGGGAGACATTCAGTACTTC
. TRBJ1-5 . TRBV12-3/TRBV12-4 CASSLDGLHQPQHF TGTGCCAGCAGTTTGGATGGGCTCCATCAGCCCCAGCATTTT
. TRBJ2-5 . TRBV6-2/TRBV6-3 CASSYTNTRETQYF TGTGCCAGCAGTTACACGAATACTCGAGAGACCCAGTACTTC
. TRBJ1-2 . TRBV4-3 CASSQAGLANYGYTF TGCGCCAGCAGCCAAGCTGGCCTAGCTAACTATGGCTACACCTTC
. TRBJ2-1 few TRBV30 CAWSVLGGNEQFF TGTGCCTGGAGTGTACTTGGGGGGAATGAGCAGTTCTTC
TRBD2 TRBJ2-1 few TRBV19 CASSIQRGGEQFF TGTGCCAGTAGTATCCAGCGGGGCGGTGAGCAGTTCTTC